These T cell receptor beta chains were read from a single sample in a study of cytomegalovirus exposure and HLA in healthy donors. Repertoires were generated with immunoSEQ multiplex PCR, while TCRdb's copy carries only in-frame clones and drops some. Here the sample spans around 150,000 clones, approximately 83% being singletons. The sample consisted of PBMCs. Receptors originate from a woman aged 18-29 years in good health and CMV-seronegative. Both conserved end residues are part of each CDR3. Fields, in order: J gene, clone size, V gene, D gene, CDR3 DNA, CDR3 protein. D genes are given only for firm matches. Not all rows give a size; the values are once, few, many and, for expanded clones, a class.

TRBJ1-4 | NA | TRBV7-9 | TRBD1 | TGTGCCAGCAGCTTAGGGACAGGGGTGGAAAAACTGTTTTTT | CASSLGTGVEKLFF
TRBJ1-5 | NA | TRBV2 | NA | TGTGCCAGCAGTCTGGTTGGACAGTCGGCGGAGCCCCAGCATTTT | CASSLVGQSAEPQHF
TRBJ1-1 | NA | TRBV4-2 | NA | TGTGCCAGCAGCAGGGGGGGCCCGGACACTGAAGCTTTCTTT | CASSRGGPDTEAFF
TRBJ1-1 | few | TRBV6-1 | NA | TGTGCCAGCAGAGGGGGGGAGGCTCTCGTCTCTTTCTTT | CASRGGEALVSFF
TRBJ2-7 | NA | TRBV21-1 | NA | TGTGCCAGCAGCGCCCAAAGCCAGGAGGGACAGCGCGAACTCAATCTCTCCTACGAGCAGTACTTC | CASSAQSQEGQRELNLSYEQYF
TRBJ1-1 | NA | TRBV5-6 | TRBD1 | TGTGCCAGCAGCTTGGGGGCCGGGACAGTGAACACTGAAGCTTTCTTT | CASSLGAGTVNTEAFF
TRBJ2-5 | NA | TRBV5-1 | NA | TGCGCCAGCAGCTTGGCCAAGGGGGAAGAGACCCAGTACTTC | CASSLAKGEETQYF
TRBJ1-3 | NA | TRBV5-1 | TRBD1 | TGCGCCAGCAGCCGCCGCCCCGGACAGGGGGTCCTTTACTCTGGAAACACCATATATTTT | CASSRRPGQGVLYSGNTIYF
TRBJ2-5 | once | TRBV4-1 | NA | TGCGCCAGCAGCCAAGCGGGTCGGTCGGAGACCCAGTACTTC | CASSQAGRSETQYF
TRBJ2-2 | NA | TRBV5-1 | TRBD1 | TGCGCCAGCAGGTCCGGGACAGCGAACACCGGGGAGCTGTTTTTT | CASRSGTANTGELFF
TRBJ2-3 | NA | TRBV4-1 | TRBD2 | TGCGCCAGCAGCCAGGGACTAGCGGGGCGCACAGATACGCAGTATTTT | CASSQGLAGRTDTQYF
TRBJ1-1 | NA | TRBV25-1 | NA | TGTGCCAGCAGCGAGACTTTGAACACTGAAGCTTTCTTT | CASSETLNTEAFF
TRBJ2-2 | NA | TRBV5-5 | NA | TGTGCCAGCAGCTCCCGACAGGTAGGACGCACCGGGGAGCTGTTTTTT | CASSSRQVGRTGELFF
TRBJ2-7 | NA | TRBV5-4 | TRBD2 | TGTGCCAGCAGCCGCGGGACTAGCGGGGGGTACTACGAGCAGTACTTC | CASSRGTSGGYYEQYF
TRBJ1-2 | NA | TRBV7-2 | NA | TGTGCCAGCAGCTCCACCGCTGGACAGTCGGGCTACACCTTC | CASSSTAGQSGYTF
TRBJ1-6 | NA | TRBV27 | NA | TGTGCCAGCAGCCATGTAGGCCCAGGCGGGGGGAATTCACCCCTCCACTTT | CASSHVGPGGGNSPLHF
TRBJ1-1 | NA | TRBV30 | NA | TGTGCCTGGAGTGTATTAGGGACAAGAGCTGAAGCTTTCTTT | CAWSVLGTRAEAFF
TRBJ2-7 | NA | TRBV27 | NA | TGTGCCAGCAGTTTATCTCCAGTCCGGGAGTTGGCTGACGAGCAGTACTTC | CASSLSPVRELADEQYF
TRBJ1-2 | NA | TRBV6-5 | TRBD1 | TGTGCCAGCAGGGGACAGGAAAACTATGGCTACACCTTC | CASRGQENYGYTF
TRBJ2-6 | NA | TRBV4-1 | TRBD2 | TGCGCCAGCACCAAGATGGCGGGGGCTGGGGCCAACGTCCTGACTTTC | CASTKMAGAGANVLTF
TRBJ2-7 | NA | TRBV5-1 | NA | TGCGCCAGCAGCTTGGGGCTCAGGGACTACGAGCAGTACTTC | CASSLGLRDYEQYF
TRBJ1-2 | NA | TRBV9 | TRBD1 | TGTGCCAGCAGCGCCGGACAGGGCATAGGGTATGGCTACACCTTC | CASSAGQGIGYGYTF
TRBJ2-3 | once | TRBV19 | TRBD1 | TGTGCCAGTAGTACTTGGACAGGGGACGATACGCAGTATTTT | CASSTWTGDDTQYF
TRBJ2-5 | NA | TRBV7-6 | TRBD1 | TGTGCCAGCAGCCAATACCCGACAGGGTTTGAAGAGACCCAGTACTTC | CASSQYPTGFEETQYF
TRBJ1-1 | NA | TRBV28 | NA | TGTGCCAGCAGTTTAAGAGTGAACACTGAAGCTTTCTTT | CASSLRVNTEAFF
TRBJ2-5 | few | TRBV27 | NA | TGTGCCAGCAGTGGTCTTGGCGGGCTAAGGGCCCAGTACTTC | CASSGLGGLRAQYF
TRBJ2-7 | NA | TRBV7-2 | TRBD2 | TGTGCCAGCAGCTCTAGCGGGGGGCTTTCCTACGAGCAGTACTTC | CASSSSGGLSYEQYF
TRBJ1-1 | NA | TRBV4-1 | NA | TGCGCCAGCAGCCAGCCAAGCCCTTTAACTTTCTTT | CASSQPSPLTFF
TRBJ2-1 | NA | TRBV4-1 | NA | TGCGCCAGCAGCCAAGATCTAGGGGTATCACGCAATGAGCAGTTCTTC | CASSQDLGVSRNEQFF
TRBJ2-7 | NA | TRBV19 | NA | TGTGCCAGTAGTAGGGGCGTTTCCTTATCCCTTGTTGAGCAGTACTTC | CASSRGVSLSLVEQYF
TRBJ1-2 | NA | TRBV10-3 | NA | TGTGCCATCAGTGGCCTGGACAGCCCTAACTATGGCTACACCTTC | CAISGLDSPNYGYTF
TRBJ2-7 | once | TRBV6-5 | TRBD1 | TGTGCCAGCAGTCCGTCGACAGGGATGTCCCACGAGCAGTACTTC | CASSPSTGMSHEQYF
TRBJ1-1 | NA | TRBV16 | TRBD1 | TGTGCCAGCAGCCAAGTAGCCCCCGGGACAGGGGACACTGAAGCTTTCTTT | CASSQVAPGTGDTEAFF
TRBJ2-1 | few | TRBV2 | TRBD2 | TGTGCCATACGCGGGGGCGAGCGGGGGGTCTCCTACAATGAGCAGTTCTTC | CAIRGGERGVSYNEQFF
TRBJ2-7 | few | TRBV7-5 | NA | TGTGTCAGAAGCGCGCACCCCCACTACGAGCAGTACTTC | CVRSAHPHYEQYF
TRBJ2-7 | NA | TRBV6-5 | NA | TGTGCCAGCAGTCGGCCCAGGGTTGCGCAGTACTTC | CASSRPRVAQYF
TRBJ1-1 | NA | TRBV5-1 | NA | TGCGCCAGTAGAGCAGGCCAGGGAACTGAAGCTTTCTTT | CASRAGQGTEAFF
TRBJ2-7 | NA | TRBV6-1 | NA | TGTGCCAGCAAGGGGGGGGCGAGTTCCTACGAGCAGTACTTC | CASKGGASSYEQYF
TRBJ1-2 | NA | TRBV5-1 | TRBD1 | TGCGCCAGCAGCTTGGGACAGGGGCCGGGCGGCTACACCTTC | CASSLGQGPGGYTF
TRBJ2-3 | few | TRBV5-4 | TRBD2 | TGTGCCAGCAGCTTGGAACTAGCGGTTGCTAGCACAGATACGCAGTATTTT | CASSLELAVASTDTQYF
TRBJ2-5 | NA | TRBV2 | NA | TGTGCCAGCAGTGGGAACAGGGAAGAGACCCAGTACTTC | CASSGNREETQYF
TRBJ1-4 | NA | TRBV9 | NA | TGTGCCAGCTCAGGGACTGGGCCAACTAATGAAAAACTGTTTTTT | CASSGTGPTNEKLFF
TRBJ2-2 | once | TRBV10-3 | NA | TGTGCCATCAGCGGGACCGCGGGGTCCGGGGAGCTGTTTTTT | CAISGTAGSGELFF
TRBJ1-2 | NA | TRBV5-6 | NA | TGTGCCAGCAGCATACTCGACAGGACGGCTAACTATGGCTACACCTTC | CASSILDRTANYGYTF
TRBJ2-7 | NA | TRBV28 | NA | TGTGCCAGCAGTTCTATATCGGGGGGCCCTTACGAGCAGTACTTC | CASSSISGGPYEQYF
TRBJ2-2 | NA | TRBV6-5 | TRBD1 | TGTGCCAGCAGTTTGGGACAGTACGCGAACACCGGGGAGCTGTTTTTT | CASSLGQYANTGELFF
TRBJ2-5 | NA | TRBV2 | NA | TGTGCCAGCAGTGTTCGGACAGGGAGGGAAGAGCAGTACTTC | CASSVRTGREEQYF
TRBJ2-7 | NA | TRBV19 | TRBD1 | TGTGCCAGTAGTATAGCAGGACAGGGCGGCGACGAGCAGTACTTC | CASSIAGQGGDEQYF
TRBJ2-3 | NA | TRBV18 | TRBD2 | TGTGCCAGCTCACGGGAAATAGCGGGGGGCACAGATACGCAGTATTTT | CASSREIAGGTDTQYF
TRBJ2-7 | NA | TRBV10-1 | TRBD1 | TGCGCCAGCAGCCCCACCCAAACTGGACAGGGGGATCACGAGCAGTACTTC | CASSPTQTGQGDHEQYF
TRBJ1-1 | few | TRBV5-6 | NA | TGTGCCAGCAGCTTGGATAGGGAAGGGGCCATGAACACTGAAGCTTTCTTT | CASSLDREGAMNTEAFF
TRBJ2-7 | NA | TRBV4-1 | TRBD2 | TGCGCCAGCAGCCAACAACGGACTAGCGGCCACAGCTCCTACGAGCAGTACTTC | CASSQQRTSGHSSYEQYF
TRBJ1-2 | NA | TRBV27 | NA | TGTGCCAGCAGTTTGGAGGGTCTTAATGGCTACACCTTC | CASSLEGLNGYTF
TRBJ1-3 | few | TRBV6-1 | TRBD1 | TGTGCCAGCAGTGAGAGAATTGGGACAGTCTATACTAGTCTCCGAAACACCATATATTTT | CASSERIGTVYTSLRNTIYF
TRBJ1-5 | NA | TRBV21-1 | NA | TGTGCCAGCAGCACGCATGGGTCAGAGGCTCCCCACCGTAATCAGCCCCAGCATTTT | CASSTHGSEAPHRNQPQHF
TRBJ1-5 | few | TRBV6-5 | NA | TGTGCCAGCAGTTACTCGGTCTCACTCCCAAATCAGCCCCAGCATTTT | CASSYSVSLPNQPQHF
TRBJ2-5 | NA | TRBV7-9 | TRBD2 | TGTGCCAGCAGCACGGGGGCGGGGGGGCATGAGACCCAGTACTTC | CASSTGAGGHETQYF
TRBJ1-6 | NA | TRBV28 | TRBD1 | TGTGCCAGCAGTTTTCAGGGGGCGACACGGAATTCACCCCTCCACTTT | CASSFQGATRNSPLHF